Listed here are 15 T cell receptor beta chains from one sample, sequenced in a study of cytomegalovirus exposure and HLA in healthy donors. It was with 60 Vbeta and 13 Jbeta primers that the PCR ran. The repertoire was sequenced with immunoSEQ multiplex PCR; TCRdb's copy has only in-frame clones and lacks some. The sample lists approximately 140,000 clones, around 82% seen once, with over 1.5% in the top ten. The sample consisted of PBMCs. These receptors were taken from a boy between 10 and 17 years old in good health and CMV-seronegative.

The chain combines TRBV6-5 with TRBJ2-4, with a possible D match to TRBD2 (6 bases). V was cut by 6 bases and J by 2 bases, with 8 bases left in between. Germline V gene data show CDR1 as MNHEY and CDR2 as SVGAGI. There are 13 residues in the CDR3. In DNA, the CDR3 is TGTGCCAGCAGGGAGGGGACCAAAAACATTCAGTACTTC. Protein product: CASREGTKNIQYF.

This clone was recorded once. CDR3: CATSRDRGARPSDYGYTF. CDR3 DNA: TGTGCCACCAGCAGAGACAGGGGGGCTCGACCTTCGGACTATGGCTACACCTTC. This sequence joins TRBV15 and TRBJ1-2, with 7 bases lining up with TRBD1. The germline V gene has CDR1 LNHNV and CDR2 YYDKDF (reference sequence). CDR3 size: 18 residues. Trimming took 0 bases from V and 3 from J; bases not matched to a gene: 13.

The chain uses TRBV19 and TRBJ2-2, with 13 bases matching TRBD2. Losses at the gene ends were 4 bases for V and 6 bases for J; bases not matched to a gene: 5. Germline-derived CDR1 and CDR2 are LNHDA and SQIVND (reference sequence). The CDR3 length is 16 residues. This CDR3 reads CASSTRTSGSPGELFF. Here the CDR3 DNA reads TGTGCCAGTAGTACGCGGACTAGCGGGAGCCCCGGGGAGCTGTTTTTT.

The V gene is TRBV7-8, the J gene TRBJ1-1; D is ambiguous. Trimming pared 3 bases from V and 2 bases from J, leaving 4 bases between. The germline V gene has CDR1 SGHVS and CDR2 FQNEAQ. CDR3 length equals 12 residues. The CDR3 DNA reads TGTGCCAGCAGCTTCCTAAACACTGAAGCTTTCTTT. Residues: CASSFLNTEAFF.

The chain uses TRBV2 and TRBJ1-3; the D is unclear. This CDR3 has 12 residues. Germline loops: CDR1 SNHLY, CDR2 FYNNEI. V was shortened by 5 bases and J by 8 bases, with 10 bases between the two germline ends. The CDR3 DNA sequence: TGTGCCAGCAGTCCCTACTCGGACACCATATATTTT. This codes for CASSPYSDTIYF.

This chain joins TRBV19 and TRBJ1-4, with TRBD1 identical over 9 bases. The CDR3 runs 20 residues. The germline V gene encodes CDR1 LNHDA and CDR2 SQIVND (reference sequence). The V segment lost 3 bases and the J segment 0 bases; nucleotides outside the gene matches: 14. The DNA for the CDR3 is TGTGCCAGTAGTATTGTAAGCCTCTTGAGACAGGGGGCAACTAATGAAAAACTGTTTTTT. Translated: CASSIVSLLRQGATNEKLFF.

DNA for the CDR3: TGTGCCAGCAGTGAAGATATCTCAGGGAATTCTCACGAGCAGTACTTC. This encodes CASSEDISGNSHEQYF. V is TRBV25-1 and J is TRBJ2-7; possible D gene TRBD1, 5 bases. Germline CDR1 and CDR2: MGHDK and SYGVNS. V was trimmed by 2 bases and J by 5 bases, leaving 19 bases between them. This CDR3 spans 16 amino acids.

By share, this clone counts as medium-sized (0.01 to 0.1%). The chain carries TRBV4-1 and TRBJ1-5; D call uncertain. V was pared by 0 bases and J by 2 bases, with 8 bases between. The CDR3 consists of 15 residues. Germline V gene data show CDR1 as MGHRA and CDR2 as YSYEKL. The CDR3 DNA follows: TGCGCCAGCAGCCAAGAGAAGGGAGGCAATCAGCCCCAGCATTTT. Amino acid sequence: CASSQEKGGNQPQHF.

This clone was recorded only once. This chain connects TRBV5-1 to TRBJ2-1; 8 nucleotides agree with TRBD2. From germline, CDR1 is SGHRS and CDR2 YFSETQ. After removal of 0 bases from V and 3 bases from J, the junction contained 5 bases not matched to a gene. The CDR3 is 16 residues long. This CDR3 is CASSLASGGVYNEQFF. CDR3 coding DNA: TGCGCCAGCAGCTTGGCCAGCGGGGGTGTCTACAATGAGCAGTTCTTC.

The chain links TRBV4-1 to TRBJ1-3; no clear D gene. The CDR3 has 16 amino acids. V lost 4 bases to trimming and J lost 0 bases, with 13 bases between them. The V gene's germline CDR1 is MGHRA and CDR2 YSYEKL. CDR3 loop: CASSPIGRGSGNTIYF. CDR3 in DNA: TGCGCCAGCAGCCCCATCGGCAGAGGCTCTGGAAACACCATATATTTT.

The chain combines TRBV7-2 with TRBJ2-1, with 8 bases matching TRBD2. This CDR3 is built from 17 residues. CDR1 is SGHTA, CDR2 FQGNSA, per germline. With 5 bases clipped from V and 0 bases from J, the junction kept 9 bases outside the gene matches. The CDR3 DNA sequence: TGTGCCAGCAGCCAACCCCGGGGGGGATTCTCCTACAATGAGCAGTTCTTC. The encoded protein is CASSQPRGGFSYNEQFF.

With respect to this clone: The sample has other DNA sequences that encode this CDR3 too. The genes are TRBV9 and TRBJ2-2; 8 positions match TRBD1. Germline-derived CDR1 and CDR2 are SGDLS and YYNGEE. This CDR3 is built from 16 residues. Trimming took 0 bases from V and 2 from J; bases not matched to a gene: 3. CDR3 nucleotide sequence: TGTGCCAGCAGCGTAGGACAGGGGCGAAACACCGGGGAGCTGTTTTTT. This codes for CASSVGQGRNTGELFF.

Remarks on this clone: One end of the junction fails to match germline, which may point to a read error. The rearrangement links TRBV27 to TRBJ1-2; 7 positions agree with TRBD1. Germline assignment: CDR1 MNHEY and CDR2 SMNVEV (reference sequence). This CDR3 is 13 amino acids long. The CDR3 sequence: CASSKRGQNGYPF. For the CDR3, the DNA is TGTGCCAGCAGTAAAAGGGGGCAAAATGGCTACCCCTTC.

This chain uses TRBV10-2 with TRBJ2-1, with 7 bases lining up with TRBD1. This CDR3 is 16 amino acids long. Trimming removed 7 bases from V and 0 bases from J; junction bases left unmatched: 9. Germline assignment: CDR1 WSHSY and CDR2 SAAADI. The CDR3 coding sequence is TGCGCCAGCATTCCCGACAGGGCCGGCTCCTACAATGAGCAGTTCTTC. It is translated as CASIPDRAGSYNEQFF.

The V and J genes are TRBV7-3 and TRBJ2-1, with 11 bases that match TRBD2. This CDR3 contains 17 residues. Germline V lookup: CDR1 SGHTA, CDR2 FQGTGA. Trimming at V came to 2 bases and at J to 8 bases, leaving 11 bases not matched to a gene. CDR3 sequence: CASSLRHTSGSFDEQFF. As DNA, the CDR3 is TGTGCCAGCAGCTTACGCCATACTAGCGGGAGCTTTGATGAGCAGTTCTTC.